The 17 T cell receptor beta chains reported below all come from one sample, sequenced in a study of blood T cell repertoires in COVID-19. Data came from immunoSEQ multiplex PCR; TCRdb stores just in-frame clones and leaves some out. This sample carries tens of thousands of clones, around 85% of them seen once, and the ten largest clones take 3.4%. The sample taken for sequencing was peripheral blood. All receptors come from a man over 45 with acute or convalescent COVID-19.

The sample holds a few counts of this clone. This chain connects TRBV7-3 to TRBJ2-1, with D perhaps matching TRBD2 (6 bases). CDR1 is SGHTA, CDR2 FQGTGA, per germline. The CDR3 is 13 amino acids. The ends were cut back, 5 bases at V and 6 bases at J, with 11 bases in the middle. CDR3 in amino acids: CASSPTGGNEQFF. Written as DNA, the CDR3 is TGTGCCAGCAGCCCGACCGGGGGCAATGAGCAGTTCTTC.

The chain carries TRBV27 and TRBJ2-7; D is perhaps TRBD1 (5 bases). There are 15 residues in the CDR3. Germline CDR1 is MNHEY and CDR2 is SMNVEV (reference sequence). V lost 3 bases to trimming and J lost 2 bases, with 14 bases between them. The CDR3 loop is CASSFLGETTYEQYF. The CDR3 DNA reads TGTGCCAGCAGTTTTTTAGGGGAAACAACCTACGAGCAGTACTTC.

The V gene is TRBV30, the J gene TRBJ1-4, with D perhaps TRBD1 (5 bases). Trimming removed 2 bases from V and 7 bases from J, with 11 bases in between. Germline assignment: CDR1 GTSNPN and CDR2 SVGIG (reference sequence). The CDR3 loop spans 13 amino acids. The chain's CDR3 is CAWSLRGSEKLFF. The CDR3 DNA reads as TGTGCCTGGAGTCTACGGGGGTCTGAAAAACTGTTTTTT.

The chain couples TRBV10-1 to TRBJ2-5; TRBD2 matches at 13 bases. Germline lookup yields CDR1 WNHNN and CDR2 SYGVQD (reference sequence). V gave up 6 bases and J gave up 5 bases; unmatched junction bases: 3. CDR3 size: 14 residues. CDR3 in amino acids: CASRETSGRETQYF. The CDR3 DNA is TGCGCCAGCAGGGAGACTAGCGGGAGGGAGACCCAGTACTTC.

In nucleotides, the CDR3 is TGTGCCAGCAGCTTAGAATGGGACAGGCAGAAAGAGACCCAGTACTTC. Translation: CASSLEWDRQKETQYF. The rearrangement joins TRBV7-9 to TRBJ2-5, with 8 bases that match TRBD1. V lost 1 base, J lost 3 bases, and 7 bases stayed unmatched. This CDR3 has 16 residues. Germline CDR1 and CDR2: SEHNR and FQNEAQ (reference sequence). Full variable domain (remainder filled in from reference TRBV7-9 and TRBJ2-5): DTGVSQNPRHKITKRGQNVTFRCDPISEHNRLYWYRQTLGQGPEFLTYFQNEAQLEKSRLLSDRFSAERPKGSFSTLEIQRTEQGDSAMYLCASSLEWDRQKETQYFGPGTRLLVL.

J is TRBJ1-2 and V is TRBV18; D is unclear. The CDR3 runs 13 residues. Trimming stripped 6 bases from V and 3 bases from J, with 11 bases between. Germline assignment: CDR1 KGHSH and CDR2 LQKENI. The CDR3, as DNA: TGTGCCAGCTCCCTGGCAACCGACTATGGCTACACCTTC. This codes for CASSLATDYGYTF. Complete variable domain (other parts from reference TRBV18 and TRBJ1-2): NAGVMQNPRHLVRRRGQEARLRCSPMKGHSHVYWYRQLPEEGLKFMVYLQKENIIDESGMPKERFSAEFPKEGPSILRIQQVVRGDSAAYFCASSLATDYGYTFGSGTRLTVV.

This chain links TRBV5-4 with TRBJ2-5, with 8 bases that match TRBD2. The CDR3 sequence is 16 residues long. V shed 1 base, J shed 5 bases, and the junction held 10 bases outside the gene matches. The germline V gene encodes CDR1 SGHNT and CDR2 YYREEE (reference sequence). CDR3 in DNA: TGTGCCAGCAGCTTGCATTCAGCGGGAGATGCGGAGACCCAGTACTTC. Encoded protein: CASSLHSAGDAETQYF.

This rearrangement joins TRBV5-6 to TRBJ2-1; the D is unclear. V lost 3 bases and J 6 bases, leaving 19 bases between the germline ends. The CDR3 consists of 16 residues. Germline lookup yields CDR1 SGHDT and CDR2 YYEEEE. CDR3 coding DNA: TGTGCCAGCAGCTCCGGAACAGTTCCTGGTTCCAATGAGCAGTTCTTC. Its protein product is CASSSGTVPGSNEQFF.

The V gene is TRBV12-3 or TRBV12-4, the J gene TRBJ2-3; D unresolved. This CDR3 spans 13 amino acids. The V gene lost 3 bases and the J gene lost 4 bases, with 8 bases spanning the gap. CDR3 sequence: CASSFVVPDTQYF. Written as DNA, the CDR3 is TGTGCCAGCAGTTTTGTAGTGCCAGATACGCAGTATTTT.

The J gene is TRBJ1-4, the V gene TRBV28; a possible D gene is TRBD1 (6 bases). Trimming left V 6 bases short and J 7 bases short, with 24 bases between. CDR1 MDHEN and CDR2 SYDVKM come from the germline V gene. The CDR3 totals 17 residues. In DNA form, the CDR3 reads TGTGCCAGCAGCATCCGACAATGGGGGGGCGCGAGTGAAAAACTGTTTTTT. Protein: CASSIRQWGGASEKLFF.

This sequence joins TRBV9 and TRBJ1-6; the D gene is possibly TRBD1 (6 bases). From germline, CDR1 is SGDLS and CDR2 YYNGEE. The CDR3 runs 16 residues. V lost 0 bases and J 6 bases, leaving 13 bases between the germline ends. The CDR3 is CASSVAPGGPNSPLHF. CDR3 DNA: TGTGCCAGCAGCGTAGCCCCCGGGGGGCCTAATTCACCCCTCCACTTT.

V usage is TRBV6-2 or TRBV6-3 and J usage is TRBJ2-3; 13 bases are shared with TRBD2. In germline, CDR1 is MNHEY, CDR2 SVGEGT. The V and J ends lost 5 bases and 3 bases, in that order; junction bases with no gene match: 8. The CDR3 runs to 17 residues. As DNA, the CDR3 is TGTGCCAGCAGTCTCAGGACTAGCGGGGGACCAACAGATACGCAGTATTTT. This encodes CASSLRTSGGPTDTQYF.

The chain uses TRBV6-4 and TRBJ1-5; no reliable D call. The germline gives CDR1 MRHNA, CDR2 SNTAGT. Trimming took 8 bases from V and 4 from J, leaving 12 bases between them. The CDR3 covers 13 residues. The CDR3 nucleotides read TGTGCCAGCGAGAGGGTCGAAAATCAGCCCCAGCATTTT. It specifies CASERVENQPQHF.

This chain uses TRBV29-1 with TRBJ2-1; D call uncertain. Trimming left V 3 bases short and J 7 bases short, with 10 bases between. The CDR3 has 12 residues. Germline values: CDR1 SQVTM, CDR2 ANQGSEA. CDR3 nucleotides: TGCAGCGTTGACGCTAGGCTAAATGAGCAGTTCTTC. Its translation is CSVDARLNEQFF.

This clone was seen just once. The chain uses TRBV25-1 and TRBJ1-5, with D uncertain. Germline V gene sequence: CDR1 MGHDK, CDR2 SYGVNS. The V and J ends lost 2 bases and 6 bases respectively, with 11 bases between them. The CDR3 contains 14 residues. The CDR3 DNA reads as TGTGCCAGCAGTGAAACGGGGTCCGGTCAGCCCCAGCATTTT. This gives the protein CASSETGSGQPQHF.

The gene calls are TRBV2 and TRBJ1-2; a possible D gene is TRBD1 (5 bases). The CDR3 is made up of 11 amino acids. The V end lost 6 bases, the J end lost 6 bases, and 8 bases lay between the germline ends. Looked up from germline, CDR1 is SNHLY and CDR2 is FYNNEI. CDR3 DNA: TGTGCCAGCAGCGGCAGGGATGGCTACACCTTC. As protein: CASSGRDGYTF.

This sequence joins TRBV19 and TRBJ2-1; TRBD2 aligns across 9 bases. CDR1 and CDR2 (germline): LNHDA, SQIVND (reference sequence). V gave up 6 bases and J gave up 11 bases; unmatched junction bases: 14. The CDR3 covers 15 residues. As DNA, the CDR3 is TGTGCCAGTAGCATCGGGAATAGCGGGGGAGCTCAGCAGTTCTTC. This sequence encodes CASSIGNSGGAQQFF.